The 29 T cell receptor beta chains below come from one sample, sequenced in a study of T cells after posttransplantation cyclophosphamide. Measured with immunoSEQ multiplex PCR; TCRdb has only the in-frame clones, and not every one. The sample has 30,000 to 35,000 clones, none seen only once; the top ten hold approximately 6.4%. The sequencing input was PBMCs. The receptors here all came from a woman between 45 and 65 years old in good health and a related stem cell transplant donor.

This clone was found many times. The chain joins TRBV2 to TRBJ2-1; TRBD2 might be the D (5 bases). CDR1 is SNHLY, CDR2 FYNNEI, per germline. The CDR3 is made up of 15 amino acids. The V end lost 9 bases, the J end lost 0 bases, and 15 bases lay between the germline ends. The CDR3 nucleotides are TGTGCCAGTACCAAAGCGGAAAGCTCCTACAATGAGCAGTTCTTC. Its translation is CASTKAESSYNEQFF.

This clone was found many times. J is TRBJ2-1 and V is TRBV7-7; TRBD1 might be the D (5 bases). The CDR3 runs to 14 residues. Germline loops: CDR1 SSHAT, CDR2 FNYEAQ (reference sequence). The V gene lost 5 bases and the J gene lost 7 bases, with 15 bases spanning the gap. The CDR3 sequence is CASSRGGRVNEQFF. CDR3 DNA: TGTGCCAGCAGCAGGGGTGGCAGGGTGAATGAGCAGTTCTTC. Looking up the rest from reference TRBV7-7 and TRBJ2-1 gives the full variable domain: GAGVSQSPRYKVTKRGQDVTLRCDPISSHATLYWYQQALGQGPEFLTYFNYEAQPDKSGLPSDRFSAERPEGSISTLTIQRTEQRDSAMYRCASSRGGRVNEQFFGPGTRLTVL.

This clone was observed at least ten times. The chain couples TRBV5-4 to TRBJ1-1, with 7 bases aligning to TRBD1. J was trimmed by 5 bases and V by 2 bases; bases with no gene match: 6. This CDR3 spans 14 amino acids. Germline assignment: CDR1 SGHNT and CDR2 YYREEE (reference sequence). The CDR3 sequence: CASSFRTGGTEAFF. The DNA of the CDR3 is TGTGCCAGCAGCTTCCGGACAGGTGGGACTGAAGCTTTCTTT.

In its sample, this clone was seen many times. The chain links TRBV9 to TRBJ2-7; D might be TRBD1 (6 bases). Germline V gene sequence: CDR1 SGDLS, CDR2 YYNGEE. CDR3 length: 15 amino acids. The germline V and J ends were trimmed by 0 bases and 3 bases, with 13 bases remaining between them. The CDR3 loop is CASSVGGHGNYEQYF. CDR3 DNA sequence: TGTGCCAGCAGCGTAGGGGGACACGGTAACTACGAGCAGTACTTC.

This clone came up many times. The chain's CDR3 is CASSYTSGLAYNEQFF. The CDR3 bases are TGTGCCAGCAGTTACACCTCGGGACTAGCCTACAATGAGCAGTTCTTC. V and J are TRBV6-2 or TRBV6-3 and TRBJ2-1, with 8 bases lining up with TRBD2. J gave up 2 bases and V 2 bases, and 5 bases lay outside the gene matches. This CDR3 contains 16 residues. The V gene's germline CDR1 is MNHEY and CDR2 SVGEGT.

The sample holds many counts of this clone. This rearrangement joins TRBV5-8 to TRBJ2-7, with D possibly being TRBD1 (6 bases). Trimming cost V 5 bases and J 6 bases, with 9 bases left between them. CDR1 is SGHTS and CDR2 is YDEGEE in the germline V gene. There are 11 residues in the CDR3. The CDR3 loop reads CASRTGTEQYF. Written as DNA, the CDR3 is TGTGCCAGCAGAACAGGGACCGAGCAGTACTTC.

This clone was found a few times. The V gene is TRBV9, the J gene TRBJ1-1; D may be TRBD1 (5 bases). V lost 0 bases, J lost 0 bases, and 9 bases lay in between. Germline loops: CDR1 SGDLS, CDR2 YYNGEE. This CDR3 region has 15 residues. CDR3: CASSVEPTVNTEAFF. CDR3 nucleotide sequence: TGTGCCAGCAGCGTAGAGCCGACAGTGAACACTGAAGCTTTCTTT.

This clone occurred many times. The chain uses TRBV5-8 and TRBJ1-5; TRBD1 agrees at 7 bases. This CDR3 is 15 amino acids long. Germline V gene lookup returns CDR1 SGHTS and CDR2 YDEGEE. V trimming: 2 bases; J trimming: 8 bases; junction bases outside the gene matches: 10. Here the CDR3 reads CASSLRGAGGEPQHF. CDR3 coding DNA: TGTGCCAGCAGCTTACGAGGGGCAGGGGGTGAGCCCCAGCATTTT.

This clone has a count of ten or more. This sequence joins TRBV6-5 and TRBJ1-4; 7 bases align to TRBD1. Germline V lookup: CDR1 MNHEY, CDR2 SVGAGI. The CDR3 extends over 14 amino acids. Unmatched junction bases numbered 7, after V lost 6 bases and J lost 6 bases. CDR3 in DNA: TGTGCCAGCAGCTCAGACAGGGAGCATGAAAAACTGTTTTTT. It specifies CASSSDREHEKLFF.

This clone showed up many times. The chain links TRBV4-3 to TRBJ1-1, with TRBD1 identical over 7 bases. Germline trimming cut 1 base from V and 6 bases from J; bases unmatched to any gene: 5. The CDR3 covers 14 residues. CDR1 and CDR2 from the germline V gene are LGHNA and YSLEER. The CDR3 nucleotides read TGCGCCAGCAGCCAAGTTAGACAGGGAGCTGAAGCTTTCTTT. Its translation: CASSQVRQGAEAFF.

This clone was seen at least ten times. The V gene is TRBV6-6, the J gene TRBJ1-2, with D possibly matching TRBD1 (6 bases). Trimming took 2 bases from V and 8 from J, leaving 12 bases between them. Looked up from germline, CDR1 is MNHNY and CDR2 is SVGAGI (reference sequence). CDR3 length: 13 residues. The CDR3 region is CASSYQGLKGYTF. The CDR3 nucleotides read TGTGCCAGCAGTTACCAGGGGCTGAAGGGCTACACCTTC.

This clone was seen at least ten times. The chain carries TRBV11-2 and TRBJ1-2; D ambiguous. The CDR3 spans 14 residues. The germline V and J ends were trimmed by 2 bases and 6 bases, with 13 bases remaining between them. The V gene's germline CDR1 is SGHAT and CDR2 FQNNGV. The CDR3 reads CASSLLGGGDGYTF. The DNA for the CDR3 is TGTGCCAGCAGCTTACTCGGCGGTGGAGATGGCTACACCTTC.

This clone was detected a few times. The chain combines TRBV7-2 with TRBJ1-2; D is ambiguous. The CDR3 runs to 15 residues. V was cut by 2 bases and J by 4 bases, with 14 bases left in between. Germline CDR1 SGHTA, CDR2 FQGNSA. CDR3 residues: CASSLPVAGAYGYTF. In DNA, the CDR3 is TGTGCCAGCAGCTTACCGGTTGCGGGTGCCTATGGCTACACCTTC.

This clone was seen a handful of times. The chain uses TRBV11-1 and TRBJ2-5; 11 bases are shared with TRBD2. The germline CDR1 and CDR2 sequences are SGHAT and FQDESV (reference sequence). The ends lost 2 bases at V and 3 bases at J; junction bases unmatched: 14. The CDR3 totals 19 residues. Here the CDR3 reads CASSLRTSGLMTGKETQYF. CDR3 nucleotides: TGTGCCAGCAGCTTACGGACTAGCGGGCTCATGACGGGAAAAGAGACCCAGTACTTC.

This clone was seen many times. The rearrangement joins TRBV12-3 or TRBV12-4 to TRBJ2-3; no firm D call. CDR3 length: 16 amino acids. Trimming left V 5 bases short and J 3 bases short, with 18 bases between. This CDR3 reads CASSPQPAVRTDTQYF. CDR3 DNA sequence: TGTGCCAGCAGTCCCCAACCGGCGGTCAGAACAGATACGCAGTATTTT.

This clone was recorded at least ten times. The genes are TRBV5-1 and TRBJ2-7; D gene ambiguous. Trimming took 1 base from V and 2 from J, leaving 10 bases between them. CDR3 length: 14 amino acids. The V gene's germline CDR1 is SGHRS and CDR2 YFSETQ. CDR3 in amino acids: CASSLRAATYEQYF. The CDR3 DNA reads TGCGCCAGCAGCTTGCGCGCGGCTACCTACGAGCAGTACTTC. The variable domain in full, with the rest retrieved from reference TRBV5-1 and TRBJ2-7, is KAGVTQTPRYLIKTRGQQVTLSCSPISGHRSVSWYQQTPGQGLQFLFEYFSETQRNKGNFPGRFSGRQFSNSRSEMNVSTLELGDSALYLCASSLRAATYEQYFGPGTRLTVT.

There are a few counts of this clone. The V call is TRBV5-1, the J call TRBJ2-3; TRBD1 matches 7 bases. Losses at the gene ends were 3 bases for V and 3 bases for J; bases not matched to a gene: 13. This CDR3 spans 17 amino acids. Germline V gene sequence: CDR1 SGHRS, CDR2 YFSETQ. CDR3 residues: CASSWARQGPLTDTQYF. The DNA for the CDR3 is TGCGCCAGCAGCTGGGCCCGACAGGGTCCATTAACAGATACGCAGTATTTT.

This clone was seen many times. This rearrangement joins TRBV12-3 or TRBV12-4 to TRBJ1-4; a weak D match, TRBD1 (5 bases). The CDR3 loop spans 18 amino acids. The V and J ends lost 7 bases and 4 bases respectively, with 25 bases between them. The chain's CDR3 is CASTPSGGFGPNNEKLFF. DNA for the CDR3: TGTGCCAGCACCCCGTCGGGGGGGTTCGGACCGAATAATGAAAAACTGTTTTTT.

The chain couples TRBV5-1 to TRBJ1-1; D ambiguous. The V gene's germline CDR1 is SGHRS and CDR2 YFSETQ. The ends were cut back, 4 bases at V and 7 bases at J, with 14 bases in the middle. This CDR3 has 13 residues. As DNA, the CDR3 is TGCGCCAGCAGCAATGCCCAGTCGGGTGAAGCTTTCTTT. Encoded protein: CASSNAQSGEAFF.

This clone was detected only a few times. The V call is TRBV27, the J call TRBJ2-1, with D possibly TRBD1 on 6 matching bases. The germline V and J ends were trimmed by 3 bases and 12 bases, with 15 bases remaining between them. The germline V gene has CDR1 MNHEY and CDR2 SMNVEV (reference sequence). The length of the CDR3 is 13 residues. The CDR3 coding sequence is TGTGCCAGCAGTTTTAGAGGGGGTTATTTGCAGTTCTTC. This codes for CASSFRGGYLQFF.

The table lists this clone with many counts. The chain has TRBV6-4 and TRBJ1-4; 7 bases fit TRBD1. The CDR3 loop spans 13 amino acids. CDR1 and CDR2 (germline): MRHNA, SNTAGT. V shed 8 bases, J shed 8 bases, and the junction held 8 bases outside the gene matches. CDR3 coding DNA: TGTGCCAGCGCATACAGGGGAGGGGAAAAACTGTTTTTT. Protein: CASAYRGGEKLFF.

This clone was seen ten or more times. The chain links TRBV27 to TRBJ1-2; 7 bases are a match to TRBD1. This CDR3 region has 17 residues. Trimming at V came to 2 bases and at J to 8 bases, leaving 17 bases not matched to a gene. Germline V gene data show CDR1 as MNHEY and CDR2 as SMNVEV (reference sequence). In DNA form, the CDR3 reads TGTGCCAGCAGTTTACAGCAGGGGGTAGTCGCTGAGGGCGGCTACACCTTC. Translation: CASSLQQGVVAEGGYTF.

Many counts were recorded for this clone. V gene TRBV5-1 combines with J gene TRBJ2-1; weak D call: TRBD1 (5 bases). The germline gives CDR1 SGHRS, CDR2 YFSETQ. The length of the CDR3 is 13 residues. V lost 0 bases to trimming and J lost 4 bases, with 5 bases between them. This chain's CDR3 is CASSLGQYNEQFF. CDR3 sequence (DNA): TGCGCCAGCAGCTTGGGACAGTACAATGAGCAGTTCTTC.

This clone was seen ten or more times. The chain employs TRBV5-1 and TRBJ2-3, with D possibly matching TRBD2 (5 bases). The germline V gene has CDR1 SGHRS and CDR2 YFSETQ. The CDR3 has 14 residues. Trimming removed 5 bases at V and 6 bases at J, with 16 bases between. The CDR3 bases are TGCGCCAGCAGTCGCGACGCCGTAGCGGATACGCAGTATTTT. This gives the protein CASSRDAVADTQYF.

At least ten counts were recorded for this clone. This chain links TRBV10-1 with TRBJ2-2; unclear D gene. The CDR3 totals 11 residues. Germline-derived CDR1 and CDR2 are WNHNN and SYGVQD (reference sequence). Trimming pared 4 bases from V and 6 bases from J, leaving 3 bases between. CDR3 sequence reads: CASSASGELFF. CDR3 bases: TGCGCCAGCAGTGCTTCCGGGGAGCTGTTTTTT.

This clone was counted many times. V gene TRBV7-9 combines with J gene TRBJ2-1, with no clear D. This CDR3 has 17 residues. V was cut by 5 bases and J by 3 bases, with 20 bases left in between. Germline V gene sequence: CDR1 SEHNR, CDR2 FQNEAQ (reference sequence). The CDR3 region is CASSPPPRSRNYNEQFF. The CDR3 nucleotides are TGTGCCAGCAGCCCTCCCCCTCGGTCAAGAAACTACAATGAGCAGTTCTTC.

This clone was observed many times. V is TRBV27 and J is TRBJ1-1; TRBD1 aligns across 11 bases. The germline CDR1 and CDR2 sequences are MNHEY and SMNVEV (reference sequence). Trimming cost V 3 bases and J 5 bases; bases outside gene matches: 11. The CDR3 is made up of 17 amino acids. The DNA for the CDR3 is TGTGCCAGCAGTTTGGGGCCGGGACAGGGGGGTGAAACTGAAGCTTTCTTT. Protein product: CASSLGPGQGGETEAFF.

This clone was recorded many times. CDR3: CASSAEGQYGYTF. CDR3 in DNA: TGTGCCAGCAGTGCGGAAGGACAGTATGGCTACACCTTC. The chain is built from TRBV2 and TRBJ1-2, with TRBD1 as a possible D gene (6 bases). The ends were cut back, 4 bases at V and 5 bases at J, with 11 bases in the middle. CDR1 is SNHLY, CDR2 FYNNEI, per germline. The CDR3 loop spans 13 amino acids.

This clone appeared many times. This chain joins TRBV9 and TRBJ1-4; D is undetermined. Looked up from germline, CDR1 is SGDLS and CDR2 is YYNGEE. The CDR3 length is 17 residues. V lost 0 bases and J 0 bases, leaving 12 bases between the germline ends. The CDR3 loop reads CASSVEGQAPTNEKLFF. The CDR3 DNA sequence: TGTGCCAGCAGCGTAGAAGGTCAGGCCCCAACTAATGAAAAACTGTTTTTT. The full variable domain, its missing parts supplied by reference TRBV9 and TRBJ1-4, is DSGVTQTPKHLITATGQRVTLRCSPRSGDLSVYWYQQSLDQGLQFLIQYYNGEERAKGNILERFSAQQFPDLHSELNLSSLELGDSALYFCASSVEGQAPTNEKLFFGSGTQLSVL.